The subject of this entry is one T cell receptor beta chain. What it recognizes is unknown. Each cell subset's genomic DNA was divided evenly among several immunoSEQ plates. Profiled with immunoSEQ multiplex PCR; TCRdb holds only in-frame clones, not every one. The profile shows 1.5 million to 2.5 million clones, approximately 94% of them singletons. CD45RO-negative, CCR7-positively selected cells formed the naive CD8 fraction, excluding terminally differentiated effector memory CD45RA+ cells. The donors, all of them Caucasian adults, lived in Nashville, Tennessee. The data stem from a study of shared clonotypes between healthy human individuals. Study results and limitations: Richness estimates generally favored naive over memory subsets. Large depth notwithstanding, sorted-subset sequencing proved incomplete by rarefaction.

J lost 3 bases, V lost 2 bases, and 6 bases had no gene match. Germline V lookup: CDR1 PRHDT, CDR2 FYEKMQ (reference sequence). The CDR3 has 15 residues. The genes are TRBV13 and TRBJ2-7, with 8 nucleotides matching TRBD1. This sequence originates from a man between 18 and 29 years old in good health. Material: naive CD8+ T cells sorted from blood. The CDR3 sequence is CASSLFGQGGYEQYF. CDR3 in DNA: TGTGCCAGCAGCTTATTTGGACAGGGAGGCTACGAGCAGTACTTC.